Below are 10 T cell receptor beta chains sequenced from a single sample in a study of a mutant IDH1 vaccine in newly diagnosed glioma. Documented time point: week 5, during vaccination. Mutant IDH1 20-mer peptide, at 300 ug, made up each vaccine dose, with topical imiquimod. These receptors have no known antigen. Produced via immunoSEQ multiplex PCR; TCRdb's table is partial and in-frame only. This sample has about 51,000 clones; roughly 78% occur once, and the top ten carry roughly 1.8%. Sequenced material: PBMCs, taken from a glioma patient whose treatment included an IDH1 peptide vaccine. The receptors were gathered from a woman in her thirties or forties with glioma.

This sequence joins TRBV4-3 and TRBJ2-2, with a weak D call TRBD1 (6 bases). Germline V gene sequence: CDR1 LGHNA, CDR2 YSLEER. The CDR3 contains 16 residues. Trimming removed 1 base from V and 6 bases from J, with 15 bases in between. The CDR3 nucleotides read TGCGCCAGCAGCCAAGTGGGACACCCAGGGGCCGGGGAGCTGTTTTTT. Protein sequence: CASSQVGHPGAGELFF.

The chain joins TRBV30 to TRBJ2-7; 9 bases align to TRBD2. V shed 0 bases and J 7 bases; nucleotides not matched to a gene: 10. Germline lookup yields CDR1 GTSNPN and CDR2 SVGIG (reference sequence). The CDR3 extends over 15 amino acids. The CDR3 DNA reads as TGTGCCTGGAGTGTAGCGGGGGGTACCCTGGGGGAGCAGTACTTC. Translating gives CAWSVAGGTLGEQYF.

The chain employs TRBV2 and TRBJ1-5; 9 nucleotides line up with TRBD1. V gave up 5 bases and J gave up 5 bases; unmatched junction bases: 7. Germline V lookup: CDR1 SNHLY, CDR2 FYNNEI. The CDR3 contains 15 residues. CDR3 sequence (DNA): TGTGCCAGCAGTTATGTGCGGGACAGGGATCAGCCCCAGCATTTT. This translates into CASSYVRDRDQPQHF.

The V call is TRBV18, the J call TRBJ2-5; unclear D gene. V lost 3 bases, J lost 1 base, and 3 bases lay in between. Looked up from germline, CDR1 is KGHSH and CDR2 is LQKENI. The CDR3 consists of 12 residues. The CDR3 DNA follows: TGTGCCAGCTCACCGATCCAAGAGACCCAGTACTTC. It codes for CASSPIQETQYF.

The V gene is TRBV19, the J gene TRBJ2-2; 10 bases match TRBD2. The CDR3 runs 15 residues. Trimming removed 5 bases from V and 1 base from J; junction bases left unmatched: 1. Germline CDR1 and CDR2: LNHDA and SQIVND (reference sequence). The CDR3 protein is CASSQRGGNTGELFF. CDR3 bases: TGTGCCAGTAGTCAGCGGGGGGGGAACACCGGGGAGCTGTTTTTT. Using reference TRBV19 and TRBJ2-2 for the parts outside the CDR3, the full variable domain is DGGITQSPKYLFRKEGQNVTLSCEQNLNHDAMYWYRQDPGQGLRLIYYSQIVNDFQKGDIAEGYSVSREKKESFPLTVTSAQKNPTAFYLCASSQRGGNTGELFFGEGSRLTVL.

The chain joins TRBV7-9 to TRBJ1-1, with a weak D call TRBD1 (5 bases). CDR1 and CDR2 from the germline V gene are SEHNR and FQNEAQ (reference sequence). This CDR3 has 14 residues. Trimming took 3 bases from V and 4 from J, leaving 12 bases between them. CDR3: CASSFRGESTEAFF. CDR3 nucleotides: TGTGCCAGCAGCTTTCGGGGGGAAAGCACTGAAGCTTTCTTT.

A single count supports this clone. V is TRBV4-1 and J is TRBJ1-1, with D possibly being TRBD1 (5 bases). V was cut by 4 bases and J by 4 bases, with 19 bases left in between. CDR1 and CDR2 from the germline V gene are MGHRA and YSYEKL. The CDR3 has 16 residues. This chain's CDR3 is CASSRGGAPRATEAFF. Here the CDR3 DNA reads TGCGCCAGCAGCCGTGGTGGGGCGCCCCGGGCCACTGAAGCTTTCTTT.

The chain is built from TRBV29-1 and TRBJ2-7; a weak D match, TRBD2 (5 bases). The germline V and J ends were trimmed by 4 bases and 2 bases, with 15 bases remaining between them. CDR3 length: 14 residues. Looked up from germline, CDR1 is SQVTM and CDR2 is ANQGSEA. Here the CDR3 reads CSVVVSGFTYEQYF. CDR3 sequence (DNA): TGCAGCGTTGTTGTTTCGGGATTTACCTACGAGCAGTACTTC.

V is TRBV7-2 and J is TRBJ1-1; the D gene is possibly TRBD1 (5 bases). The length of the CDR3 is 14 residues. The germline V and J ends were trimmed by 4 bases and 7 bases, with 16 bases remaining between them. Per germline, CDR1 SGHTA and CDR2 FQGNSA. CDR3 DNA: TGTGCCAGCAGCTACCGGGGCCTCTTCAGTGAAGCTTTCTTT. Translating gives CASSYRGLFSEAFF.

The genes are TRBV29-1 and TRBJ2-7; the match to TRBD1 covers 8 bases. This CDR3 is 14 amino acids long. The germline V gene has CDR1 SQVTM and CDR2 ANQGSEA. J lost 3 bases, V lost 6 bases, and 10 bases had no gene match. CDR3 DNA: TGCAGCGTACTCGCCGGACAGGGAGTCTACGAGCAGTACTTC. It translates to CSVLAGQGVYEQYF.